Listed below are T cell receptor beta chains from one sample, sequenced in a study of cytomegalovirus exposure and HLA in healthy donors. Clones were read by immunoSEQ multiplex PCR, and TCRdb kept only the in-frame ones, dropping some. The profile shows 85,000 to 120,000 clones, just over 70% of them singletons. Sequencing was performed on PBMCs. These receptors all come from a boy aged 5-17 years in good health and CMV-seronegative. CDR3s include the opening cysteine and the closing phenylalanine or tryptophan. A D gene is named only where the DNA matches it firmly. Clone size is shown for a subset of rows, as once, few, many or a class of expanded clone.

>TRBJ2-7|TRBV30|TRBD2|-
CAWSVKGLAGRDEQYF
TGTGCCTGGAGTGTGAAGGGGCTAGCGGGACGCGACGAGCAGTACTTC
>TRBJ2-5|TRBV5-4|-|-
CASSLATGHATQYF
TGTGCCAGCAGCCTAGCGACAGGGCATGCAACCCAGTACTTC
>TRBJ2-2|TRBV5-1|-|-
CASSLAGYGELFF
TGCGCCAGCAGCTTGGCAGGGTATGGGGAGCTGTTTTTT
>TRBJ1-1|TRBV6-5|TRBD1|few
CASSYSGQVNTEAFF
TGTGCCAGCAGTTATTCCGGACAGGTGAACACTGAAGCTTTCTTT
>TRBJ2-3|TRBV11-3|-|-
CASSLDRSYTQYF
TGTGCCAGCAGCTTAGACAGGTCCTATACGCAGTATTTT
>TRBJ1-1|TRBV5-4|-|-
CASKHQGGSKEAFF
TGTGCCAGCAAGCACCAAGGGGGTTCGAAGGAAGCTTTCTTT
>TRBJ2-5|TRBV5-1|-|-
CASSLVQGETQYF
TGCGCCAGCAGCTTGGTGCAGGGGGAGACCCAGTACTTC
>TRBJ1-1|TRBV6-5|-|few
CASSNGGEAFF
TGTGCCAGCAGTAACGGGGGTGAAGCTTTCTTT
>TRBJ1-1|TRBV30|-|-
CAWSVWATNTEAFF
TGTGCCTGGAGTGTATGGGCAACGAACACTGAAGCTTTCTTT
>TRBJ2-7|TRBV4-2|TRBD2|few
CASSQGLAGAYEQYF
TGTGCCAGCAGCCAAGGACTAGCGGGGGCCTACGAGCAGTACTTC
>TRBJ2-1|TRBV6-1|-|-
CASRGRGGRGNEQFF
TGTGCCAGCAGGGGGAGGGGGGGCCGGGGGAATGAGCAGTTCTTC
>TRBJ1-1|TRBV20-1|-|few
CSARAETEAFF
TGCAGTGCTAGGGCGGAAACTGAAGCTTTCTTT
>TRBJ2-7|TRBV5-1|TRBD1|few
CASSLAKLGTGAYEQYF
TGCGCCAGCAGCTTGGCCAAGTTAGGGACAGGGGCCTACGAGCAGTACTTC
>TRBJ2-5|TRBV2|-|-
CASSGHTGQETQYF
TGTGCCAGCAGTGGACACACAGGGCAAGAGACCCAGTACTTC
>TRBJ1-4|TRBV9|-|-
CASSVDMSGEKLFF
TGTGCCAGCAGCGTAGATATGAGCGGGGAAAAACTGTTTTTT
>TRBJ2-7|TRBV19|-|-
CASSIGSRSEQYF
TGTGCCAGTAGTATAGGAAGTAGGAGCGAGCAGTACTTC
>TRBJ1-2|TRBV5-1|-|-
CASSDTGIFINYGYTF
TGCGCCAGCAGCGATACAGGGATATTCATTAACTATGGCTACACCTTC
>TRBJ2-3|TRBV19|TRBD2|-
CASSARLAGGRDTQYF
TGTGCCAGTAGTGCCCGACTAGCGGGAGGTAGGGATACGCAGTATTTT
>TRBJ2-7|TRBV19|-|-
CASSRGQGNHEQYF
TGTGCCAGTAGTAGGGGGCAGGGGAACCACGAGCAGTACTTC
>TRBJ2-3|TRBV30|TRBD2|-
CAWSGTSGATDTQYF
TGTGCCTGGTCTGGGACTAGCGGGGCTACAGATACGCAGTATTTT
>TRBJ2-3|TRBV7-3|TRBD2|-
CASSSPSGGGDTQYF
TGTGCCAGCAGCTCTCCCAGCGGGGGCGGGGATACGCAGTATTTT
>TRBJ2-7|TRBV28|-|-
CASSSGVHEQYF
TGTGCCAGCAGTTCAGGGGTCCACGAGCAGTACTTC
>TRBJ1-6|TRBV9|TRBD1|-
CASSADRGNSPLHF
TGTGCCAGCAGCGCCGACAGGGGAAATTCACCCCTCCACTTT
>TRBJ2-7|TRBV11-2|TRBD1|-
CASSDDRGYEQYF
TGTGCCAGCAGCGACGACAGGGGTTACGAGCAGTACTTC
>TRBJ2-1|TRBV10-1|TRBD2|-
CASSATGRAGEPYNEQFF
TGCGCCAGCAGTGCCACAGGGAGAGCGGGAGAGCCCTACAATGAGCAGTTCTTC
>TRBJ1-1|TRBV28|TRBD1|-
CASSSQGASTEAFF
TGTGCCAGCAGTTCCCAGGGGGCCAGCACTGAAGCTTTCTTT
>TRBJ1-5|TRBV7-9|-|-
CASSQFTGLQPQPQHF
TGTGCCAGCAGCCAATTTACGGGGTTACAGCCTCAGCCCCAGCATTTT
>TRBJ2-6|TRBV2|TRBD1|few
CASAGDRVISGANVLTF
TGTGCCAGCGCCGGCGACAGGGTAATCTCTGGGGCCAACGTCCTGACTTTC
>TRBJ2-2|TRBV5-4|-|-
CASSRGSRVTGELFF
TGTGCCAGCAGCCGCGGGTCGAGGGTCACCGGGGAGCTGTTTTTT
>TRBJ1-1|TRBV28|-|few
CASSSLFGGNTEAFF
TGTGCCAGCAGTTCGCTCTTTGGCGGAAACACTGAAGCTTTCTTT
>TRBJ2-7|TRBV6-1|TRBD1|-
CASRLQGAPYEQYF
TGTGCCAGCAGATTACAGGGGGCCCCCTACGAGCAGTACTTC
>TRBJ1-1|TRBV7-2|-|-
CASSLDARANTEAFF
TGTGCCAGCAGCTTAGATGCCAGGGCAAACACTGAAGCTTTCTTT
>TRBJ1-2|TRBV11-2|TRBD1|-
CASSPINQGPRARGHGYTF
TGTGCCAGCAGCCCAATTAACCAAGGGCCTAGGGCCAGGGGGCATGGCTACACCTTC
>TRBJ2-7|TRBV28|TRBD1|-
CASSLGDRAEQYF
TGTGCCAGCAGTTTAGGGGACAGGGCCGAGCAGTACTTC
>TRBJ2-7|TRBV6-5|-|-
CASRDTFSYEQYF
TGTGCCAGCAGGGACACCTTCTCCTACGAGCAGTACTTC
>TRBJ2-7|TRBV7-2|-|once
CASSLASGSTYEQYF
TGTGCCAGCAGCTTAGCCTCCGGGTCGACCTACGAGCAGTACTTC
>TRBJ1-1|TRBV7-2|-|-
CASSFVARNTEAFF
TGTGCCAGCAGCTTCGTGGCAAGGAACACTGAAGCTTTCTTT
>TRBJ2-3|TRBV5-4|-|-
CASSLKVGGDTDTQYF
TGTGCCAGCAGCTTGAAGGTGGGCGGGGACACAGATACGCAGTATTTT
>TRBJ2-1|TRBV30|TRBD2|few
CAWTTSGGYYNEQFF
TGTGCCTGGACCACTAGCGGGGGATATTACAATGAGCAGTTCTTC
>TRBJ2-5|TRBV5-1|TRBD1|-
CASSSPGGKETQYF
TGCGCCAGCAGCTCCCCAGGGGGCAAAGAGACCCAGTACTTC
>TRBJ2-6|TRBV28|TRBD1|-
CASSRTGAGANVLTF
TGTGCCAGCAGTAGGACAGGGGCTGGGGCCAACGTCCTGACTTTC
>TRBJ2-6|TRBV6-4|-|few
CASSLNSGANVLTF
TGTGCCAGCAGTTTAAACTCTGGGGCCAACGTCCTGACTTTC
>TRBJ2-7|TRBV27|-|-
CASTAGWSGEQYF
TGTGCCAGCACCGCTGGGTGGAGCGGCGAGCAGTACTTC
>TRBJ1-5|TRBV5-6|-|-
CASSFRANQPQHF
TGTGCCAGCAGCTTCAGGGCTAATCAGCCCCAGCATTTT
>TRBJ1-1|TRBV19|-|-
CASRGGGSDTEAFF
TGTGCCAGTAGGGGAGGTGGGTCTGACACTGAAGCTTTCTTT
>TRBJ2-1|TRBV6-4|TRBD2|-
CASRTSSGEQFF
TGTGCCAGCCGGACTAGTTCTGGGGAGCAGTTCTTC
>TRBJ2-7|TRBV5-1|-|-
CASSLVPPRSSYEQYF
TGCGCCAGCAGCTTGGTCCCGCCTAGAAGCTCCTACGAGCAGTACTTC
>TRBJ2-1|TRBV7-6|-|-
CASSPQGRGDEQFF
TGTGCCAGCAGCCCACAGGGGCGGGGGGATGAGCAGTTCTTC